Listed here is a single T cell receptor (beta chain). There is no known antigen for this receptor. Base qualities are missing; no much larger clone stands one base away. The data stem from a study of cytomegalovirus exposure and HLA in healthy donors listed by TCRdb under 2017. About the investigation overall: In an earlier analysis of roughly 590 of the donors, about 260 Gb of sequence data and 100 million or so unique TCR beta sequences from roughly 190 million T cells were reported. An earlier analysis of some 600 of the donors applied high-throughput TCR beta sequencing to assess whether each TCR beta V gene segment acted as functional or pseudogenic. The study used immunosequencing to profile the T cell repertoires of around 600 subjects and linked those repertoires to cytomegalovirus serostatus. The number of typed donors differed by locus: about 620-630 for A, B, C, DRB1 and DQB1; some 540 for DQA1; about 600 for DPA1; and about 450 for DPB1. Rather than drawing on any new phenotypic data, the later analysis identified candidate immune exposures from TCR beta sequences and the way those sequences occurred across donors. A later analysis re-analyzed previously published TCR beta repertoires from several hundred donors and added high-resolution HLA genotyping to study TCR occurrence patterns. Donor age, sex, ethnicity and CMV serostatus were collected together with the repertoire data. Among the approximately 400 genotyped donors, 75% to 90% belonged to the genetic ancestry cluster associated with self-reported Caucasian donors. In addition to the first cohort of around 670 subjects, a separate validation cohort of 120 different subjects was used. Because of strong linkage in the cohort, five DR-DQ haplotypes were treated as single units for association and clustering. Across 398 genotyped donors of the cohort, an average of roughly 230,000 unique TCR beta nucleotide sequences per donor were sequenced, and roughly a sixth of those sequences were non-productive. High-throughput TCR immunosequencing, statistical association of individual TCRs with disease status, and machine learning were combined to predict cytomegalovirus infection status. Both class I and class II loci were covered by HLA typing, at four-digit resolution. Genome-wide SNP genotypes for about three fifths of the 666 donors were used in a later genetic analysis, which treated that subset as a discovery cohort. Around 300 gigabases of sequencing data and approximately 85 million unique TCR sequences were included in an early release covering 550 to 800 HLA-typed donors. All discovery cohort repertoires had been generated on a single sequencing platform. The study was designed to test whether signatures of past pathogen exposure could be identified by cataloging public T cell receptors.

A distance of 17 bases separates the germline ends of V and J, which lose 3 bases and 6 bases respectively. The CDR3 has 16 amino acids, counting the end cysteine and phenylalanine. The only DNA kept is the CDR3, 48 bases in frame from the first base. In the germline V gene, CDR1 corresponds to SNHLY and CDR2 to FYNNEI. Overall results and qualifications from the work: Roughly uniform sequencing depth across donors was assumed in presence/absence analyses, although this assumption may not hold. The authors suggested that the approach could potentially be extended to other disease states and immunological phenotypes. Compared with equally common non-associated chains, HLA-associated TCR beta chains in a later analysis were more clonally expanded and had lower generation probabilities. Linkage disequilibrium might explain the correlated functional status among segregating V segments, but an unknown experimental factor could not be excluded. The sequencing pipeline was judged likely to have produced a cluster of highly shared sequence variants as a technical artifact. Because counts were too low, roughly 18 rarely observed V segments, including chromosome 9 orphons, were left out of the earlier analysis of 500 to 750 of the donors. Compared with the roughly 670-donor mean, donors in an Asian-associated ancestry cluster had fewer N-insertions in productive TCRs, according to a later genetic analysis. When HLA alleles, especially DR and DQ, strongly co-occurred, TCR associations were difficult to assign to individual alleles. In an earlier analysis of some 500 of the donors, most TCR beta V segments appeared in productive rearrangements about 90% or about 30% of the time, broadly matching IMGT annotations. A later genetic analysis associated a missense DCLRE1C variant with V-gene and J-gene trimming of TCR beta chains, and an independent cohort replicated the association. In a later analysis, the rate of TCR association differed among HLA loci, with DRB1 alleles having the most associated TCRs and HLA-C alleles having the fewest. Because some donors lacked HLA typing at each locus, the association tests relied only on the typed subset. The 87-base-pair reads could not distinguish some IMGT-functional V segments, including TRBV6-2 and TRBV6-3, so those segments were excluded. Most CMV-associated TCR beta chains appeared to be HLA-restricted in a later analysis, and the HLA associations seemed to be driven largely by CMV exposure. While some public TCRs were present in many individuals, most TCR sequences turned up only very rarely across donors. Only TCR beta chains were sequenced in this cohort, and the absence of alpha or paired-chain data limited detectable features. In a later analysis, some 17,000 TCR beta sequences were associated with specific HLA alleles at a false discovery rate of 0.05. A total of fewer than 200 TCR beta chains were listed by the study as associated with cytomegalovirus. According to a later analysis, parvovirus B19, influenza, CMV and Epstein-Barr virus appeared linked to several top co-occurrence clusters. In vitro tests confirmed that a few of the cytomegalovirus-associated TCR beta chains recognize cytomegalovirus antigens. Cytomegalovirus status was reported to be diagnosed by the classifier with high specificity and sensitivity in both the original and validation cohorts. A further reported finding was that TCR beta sequences accurately predicted the HLA-A and HLA-B alleles for most subjects in the first cohort. Immune exposure information for the cohort was limited to CMV serostatus.

The cohort was made up of 666 healthy bone marrow donors. All cohort members were sampled while nominally healthy, although unrecorded immune exposures were likely present. The donor tested CMV seronegative, placing the donor among the 300 to 450 seronegative members of the cohort. A peripheral blood sample was collected from each donor, and TCR beta sequencing was performed on peripheral blood mononuclear cells. The Qiagen DNeasy Blood Extraction Kit was used to extract genomic DNA from the blood cell samples. Preparation of the library involved the immunoSEQ multiplex PCR assay. The multiplex PCR relied on a mix of 60 forward primers for TCR Vbeta segments and 13 reverse primers for TCR Jbeta segments. A multiplex PCR assay on genomic DNA amplified the CDR3 region of rearranged TCR beta genes. The amplified TCR beta libraries were sequenced on the Illumina HiSeq System as 87-base-pair reads. The authors' pipeline ran thus. Across the 500 to 700 repertoires, a later analysis counted approximately 75 million unique TCR beta chains, 9 million to 14 million of which were shared by at least two donors. To remove PCR and sequencing errors, raw reads were error-corrected and collapsed into unique sequences using a nearest-neighbor algorithm that merged closely related sequences. Alignment of CDR3 sequences to IMGT reference sequences was used to assign V, D and J gene segments. For a sequence to be retained, a match of at least six nucleotides was required to both a V gene segment and a J gene segment. Rearrangements were classified as productive when the CDR3 lacked stop codons and remained in frame with V and J, and all other rearrangements were classified as non-productive. CDR3 was defined according to IMGT convention as the region running from the second conserved V-encoded cysteine to the conserved J-encoded phenylalanine. Sequences without an unambiguous match to a single V gene segment were excluded from the earlier analysis of about 600 of the donors. An earlier analysis of 550 to 650 of the donors classified V segments as functional when productive rearrangements were above 56.7% and as segregating when the standard deviation between donors was above 5%. A statistical classification framework was developed to diagnose cytomegalovirus status using the catalog of TCR beta chain sequences. In a later analysis, V and J genes were assigned by comparing TCR nucleotide sequences against IMGT/GENE-DB human TR gene sequences. The TCRdist pipeline was used in a later analysis to assign CDR3 sequences and most-parsimonious VDJ recombination scenarios. In a later analysis, every TCR beta chain was defined by the combination of its CDR3 amino acid sequence and its V-gene family, and reads without a unique V-gene family were dropped. A later analysis removed 550 to 650 highly shared, low-generation-probability nucleotide sequences to deal with suspected cross-contamination and a sequencing artifact. For each public chain, a later analysis derived a clonal expansion index from normalized ranks of inferred template counts within each repertoire. In a later analysis, generation probabilities were computed using a VDJ recombination model fitted to out-of-frame rearrangements, and the results were checked against IGoR. In a later analysis, TCR-TCR, TCR-HLA and TCR-CMV co-occurrence was scored with hypergeometric tests, and a repertoire-size bias correction was applied to TCR pairs. False discovery rates were estimated in a later analysis by permuting HLA or CMV assignments 20 times. In a later analysis, co-occurring TCRs were grouped using DBSCAN, with TCRdist sequence similarity added in when clustering inside HLA-allele-positive subsets. Co-occurrence clustering excluded repertoires with fewer than 30,000 or more than 120,000 public chains, plus five with anomalous nucleotide sharing. Here the immuneACCESS table is served through TCRdb, limited to in-frame sequences with V and J called. Missing clones are a known gap in these copies; in checked studies unresolved V genes cover under half, and the rest lacks a known reason. Clonal size and the V and J genes are those of that table, whereas D and trimming came from the DNA. The sample data list about 110,000 clones, and 78% of these were observed just once. 1.3% of the sample goes to the ten largest clones.

Sequencing was performed on PBMCs. The chain couples TRBV2 to TRBJ2-2; a tentative D call is TRBD2 (5 bases match). This receptor was identified in a woman in her 30s in good health and CMV-seronegative. DNA sequence: TGTGCCAGCAGTGATGAACGCCTTAATAGCGCCGGGGAGCTGTTTTTT. This yields the protein CASSDERLNSAGELFF.